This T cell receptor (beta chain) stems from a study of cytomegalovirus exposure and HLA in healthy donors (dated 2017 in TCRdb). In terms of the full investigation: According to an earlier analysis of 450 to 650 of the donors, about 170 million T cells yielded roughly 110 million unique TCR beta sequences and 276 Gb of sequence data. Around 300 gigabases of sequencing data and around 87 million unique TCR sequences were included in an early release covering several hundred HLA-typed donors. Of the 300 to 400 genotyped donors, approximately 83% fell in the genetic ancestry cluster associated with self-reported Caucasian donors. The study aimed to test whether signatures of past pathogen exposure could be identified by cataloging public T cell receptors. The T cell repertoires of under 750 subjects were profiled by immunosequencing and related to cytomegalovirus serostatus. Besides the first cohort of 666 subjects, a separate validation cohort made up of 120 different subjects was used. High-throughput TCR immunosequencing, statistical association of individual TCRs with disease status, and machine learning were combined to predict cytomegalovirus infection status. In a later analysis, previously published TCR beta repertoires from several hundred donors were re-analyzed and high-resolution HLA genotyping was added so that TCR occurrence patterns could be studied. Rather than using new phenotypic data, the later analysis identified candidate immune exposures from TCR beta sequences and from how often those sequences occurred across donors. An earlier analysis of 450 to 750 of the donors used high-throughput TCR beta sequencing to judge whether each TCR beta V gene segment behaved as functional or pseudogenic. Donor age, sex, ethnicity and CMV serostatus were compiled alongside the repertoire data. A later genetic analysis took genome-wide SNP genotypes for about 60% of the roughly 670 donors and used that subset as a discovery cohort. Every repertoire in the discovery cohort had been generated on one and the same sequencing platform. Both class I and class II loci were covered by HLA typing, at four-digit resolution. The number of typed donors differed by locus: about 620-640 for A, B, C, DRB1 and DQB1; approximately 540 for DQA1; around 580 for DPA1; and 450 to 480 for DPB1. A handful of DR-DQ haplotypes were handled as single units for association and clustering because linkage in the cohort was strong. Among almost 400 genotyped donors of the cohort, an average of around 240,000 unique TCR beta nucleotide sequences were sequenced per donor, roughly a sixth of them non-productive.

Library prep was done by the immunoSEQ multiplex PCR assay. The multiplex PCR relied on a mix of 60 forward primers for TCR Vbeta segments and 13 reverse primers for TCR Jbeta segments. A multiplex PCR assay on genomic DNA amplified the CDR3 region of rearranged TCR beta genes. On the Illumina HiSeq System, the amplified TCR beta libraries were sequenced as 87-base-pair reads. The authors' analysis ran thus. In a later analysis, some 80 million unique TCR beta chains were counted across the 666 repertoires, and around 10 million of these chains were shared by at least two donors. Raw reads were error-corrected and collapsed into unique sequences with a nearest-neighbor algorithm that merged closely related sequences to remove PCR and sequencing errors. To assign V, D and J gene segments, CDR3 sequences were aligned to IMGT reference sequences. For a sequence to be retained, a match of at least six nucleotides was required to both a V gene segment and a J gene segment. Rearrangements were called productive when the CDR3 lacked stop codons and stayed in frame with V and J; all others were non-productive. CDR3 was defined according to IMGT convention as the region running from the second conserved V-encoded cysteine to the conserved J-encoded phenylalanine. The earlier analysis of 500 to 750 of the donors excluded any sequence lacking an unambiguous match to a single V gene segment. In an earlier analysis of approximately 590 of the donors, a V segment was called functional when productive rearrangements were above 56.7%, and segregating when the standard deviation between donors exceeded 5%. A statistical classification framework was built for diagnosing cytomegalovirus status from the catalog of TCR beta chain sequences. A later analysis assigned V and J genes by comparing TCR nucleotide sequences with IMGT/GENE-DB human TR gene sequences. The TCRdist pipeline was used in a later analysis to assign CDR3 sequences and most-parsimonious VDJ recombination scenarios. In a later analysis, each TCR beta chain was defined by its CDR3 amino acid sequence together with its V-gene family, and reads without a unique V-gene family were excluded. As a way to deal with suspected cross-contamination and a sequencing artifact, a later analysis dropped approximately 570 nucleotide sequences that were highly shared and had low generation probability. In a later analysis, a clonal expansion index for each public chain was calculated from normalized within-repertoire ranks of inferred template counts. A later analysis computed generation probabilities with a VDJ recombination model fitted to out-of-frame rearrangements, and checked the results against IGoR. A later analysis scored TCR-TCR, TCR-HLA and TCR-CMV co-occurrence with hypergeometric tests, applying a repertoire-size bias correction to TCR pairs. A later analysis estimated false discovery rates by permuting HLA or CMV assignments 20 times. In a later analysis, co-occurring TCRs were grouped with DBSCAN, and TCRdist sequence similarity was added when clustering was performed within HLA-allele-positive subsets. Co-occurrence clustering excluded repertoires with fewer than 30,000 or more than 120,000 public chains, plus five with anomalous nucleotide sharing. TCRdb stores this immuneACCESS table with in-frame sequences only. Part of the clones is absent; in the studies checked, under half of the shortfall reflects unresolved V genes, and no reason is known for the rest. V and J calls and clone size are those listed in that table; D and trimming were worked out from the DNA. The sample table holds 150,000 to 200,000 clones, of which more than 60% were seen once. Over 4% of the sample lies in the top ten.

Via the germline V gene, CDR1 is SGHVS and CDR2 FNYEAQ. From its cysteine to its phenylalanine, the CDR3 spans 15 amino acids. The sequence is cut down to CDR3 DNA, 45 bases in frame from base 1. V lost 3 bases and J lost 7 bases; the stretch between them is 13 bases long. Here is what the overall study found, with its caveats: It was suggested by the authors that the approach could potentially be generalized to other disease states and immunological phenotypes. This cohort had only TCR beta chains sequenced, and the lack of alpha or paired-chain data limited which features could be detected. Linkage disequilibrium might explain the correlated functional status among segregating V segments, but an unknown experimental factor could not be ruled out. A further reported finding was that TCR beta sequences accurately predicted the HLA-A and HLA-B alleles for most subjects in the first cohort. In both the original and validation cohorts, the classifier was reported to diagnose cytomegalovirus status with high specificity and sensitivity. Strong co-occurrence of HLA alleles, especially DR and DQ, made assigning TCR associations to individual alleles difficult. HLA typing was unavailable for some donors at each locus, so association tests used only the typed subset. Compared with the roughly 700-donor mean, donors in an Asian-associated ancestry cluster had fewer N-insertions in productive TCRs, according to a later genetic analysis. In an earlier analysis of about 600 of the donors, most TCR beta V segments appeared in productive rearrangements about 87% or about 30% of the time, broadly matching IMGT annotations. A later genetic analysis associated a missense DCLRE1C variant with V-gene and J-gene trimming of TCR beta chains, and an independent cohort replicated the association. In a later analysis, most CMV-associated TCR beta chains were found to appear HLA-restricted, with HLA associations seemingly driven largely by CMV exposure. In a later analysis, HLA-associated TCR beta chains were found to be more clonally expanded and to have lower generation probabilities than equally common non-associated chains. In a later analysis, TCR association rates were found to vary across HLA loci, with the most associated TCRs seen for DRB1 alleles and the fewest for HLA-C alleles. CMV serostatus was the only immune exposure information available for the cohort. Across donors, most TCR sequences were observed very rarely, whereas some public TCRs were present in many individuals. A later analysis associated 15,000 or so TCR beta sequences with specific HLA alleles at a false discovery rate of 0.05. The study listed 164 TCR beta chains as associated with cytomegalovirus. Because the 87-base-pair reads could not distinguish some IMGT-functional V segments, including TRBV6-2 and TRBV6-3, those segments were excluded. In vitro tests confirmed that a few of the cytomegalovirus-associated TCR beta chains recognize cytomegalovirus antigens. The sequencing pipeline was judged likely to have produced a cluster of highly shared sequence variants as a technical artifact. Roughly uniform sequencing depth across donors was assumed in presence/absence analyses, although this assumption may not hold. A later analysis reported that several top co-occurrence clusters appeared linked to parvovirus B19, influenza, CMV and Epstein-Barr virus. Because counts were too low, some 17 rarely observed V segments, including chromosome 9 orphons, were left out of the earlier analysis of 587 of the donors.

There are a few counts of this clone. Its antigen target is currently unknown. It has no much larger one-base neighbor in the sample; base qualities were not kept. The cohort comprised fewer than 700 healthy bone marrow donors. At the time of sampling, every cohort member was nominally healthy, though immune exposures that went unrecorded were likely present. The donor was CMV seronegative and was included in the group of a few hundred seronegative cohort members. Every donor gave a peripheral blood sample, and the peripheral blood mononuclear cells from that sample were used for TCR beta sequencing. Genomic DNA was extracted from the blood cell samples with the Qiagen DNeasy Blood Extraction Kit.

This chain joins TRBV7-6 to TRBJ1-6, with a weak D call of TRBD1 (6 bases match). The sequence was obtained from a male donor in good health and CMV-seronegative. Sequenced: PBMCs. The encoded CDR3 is CASSLTGLMNSPLHF. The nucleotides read TGTGCCAGCAGCTTGACAGGCTTGATGAATTCACCCCTCCACTTT.